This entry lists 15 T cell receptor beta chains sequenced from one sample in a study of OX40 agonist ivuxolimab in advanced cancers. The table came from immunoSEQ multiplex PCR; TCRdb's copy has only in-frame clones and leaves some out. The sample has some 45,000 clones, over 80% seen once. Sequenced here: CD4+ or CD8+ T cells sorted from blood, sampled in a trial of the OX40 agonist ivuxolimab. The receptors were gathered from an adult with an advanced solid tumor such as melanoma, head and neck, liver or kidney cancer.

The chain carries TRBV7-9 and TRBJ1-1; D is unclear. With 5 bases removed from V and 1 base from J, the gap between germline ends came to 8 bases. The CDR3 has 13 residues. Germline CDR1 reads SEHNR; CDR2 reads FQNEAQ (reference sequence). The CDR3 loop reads CASSVQTNTEAFF. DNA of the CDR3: TGTGCCAGCAGCGTACAGACGAACACTGAAGCTTTCTTT.

CDR3 sequence: CASTPGQPWGVAGASYNEQFF. The CDR3 DNA follows: TGCGCCAGCACTCCAGGACAGCCTTGGGGGGTAGCGGGGGCCTCCTACAATGAGCAGTTCTTC. This rearrangement joins TRBV5-1 to TRBJ2-1; 9 nucleotides align to TRBD2. The CDR3 totals 21 residues. Germline V CDR1 and CDR2: SGHRS, YFSETQ. With 6 bases clipped from V and 0 bases from J, the junction kept 22 bases outside the gene matches.

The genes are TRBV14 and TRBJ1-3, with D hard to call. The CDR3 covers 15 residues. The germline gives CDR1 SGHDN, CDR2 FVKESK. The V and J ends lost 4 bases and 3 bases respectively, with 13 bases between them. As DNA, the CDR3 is TGTGCCAGCAGCCTTGTCCGTCCCAGTGGAAACACCATATATTTT. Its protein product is CASSLVRPSGNTIYF.

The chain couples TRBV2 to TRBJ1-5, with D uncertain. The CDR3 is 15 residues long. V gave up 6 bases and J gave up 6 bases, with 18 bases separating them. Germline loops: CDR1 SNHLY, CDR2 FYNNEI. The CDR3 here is CASRGSWGTGQPQHF. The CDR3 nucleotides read TGTGCCAGCAGGGGGAGTTGGGGAACGGGTCAGCCCCAGCATTTT.

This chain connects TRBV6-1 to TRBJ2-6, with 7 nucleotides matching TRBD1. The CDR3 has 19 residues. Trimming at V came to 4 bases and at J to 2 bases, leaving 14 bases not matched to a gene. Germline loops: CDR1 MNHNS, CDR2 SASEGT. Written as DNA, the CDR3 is TGTGCCAGCAGTGTGAGGGGGCGCAGTACATCAGCTGGGGCCAACGTCCTGACTTTC. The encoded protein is CASSVRGRSTSAGANVLTF.

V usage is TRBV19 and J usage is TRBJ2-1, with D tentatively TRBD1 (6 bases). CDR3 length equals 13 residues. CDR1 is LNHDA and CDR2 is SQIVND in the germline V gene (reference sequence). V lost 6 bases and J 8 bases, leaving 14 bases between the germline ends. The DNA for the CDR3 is TGTGCCAGTAGACGCAGGGGCCAGGATGAGCAGTTCTTC. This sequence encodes CASRRRGQDEQFF.

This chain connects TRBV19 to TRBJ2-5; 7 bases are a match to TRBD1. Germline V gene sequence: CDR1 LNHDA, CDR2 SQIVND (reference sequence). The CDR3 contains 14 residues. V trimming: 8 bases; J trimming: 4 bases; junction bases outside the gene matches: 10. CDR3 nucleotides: TGTGCCAGTGGGACCCGACGACAGGGAGAGACCCAGTACTTC. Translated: CASGTRRQGETQYF.

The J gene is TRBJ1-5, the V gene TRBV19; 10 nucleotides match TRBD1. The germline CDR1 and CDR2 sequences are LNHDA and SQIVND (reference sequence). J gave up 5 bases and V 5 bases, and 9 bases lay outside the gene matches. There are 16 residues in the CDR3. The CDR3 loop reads CASSPDRGRGHQPQHF. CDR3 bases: TGTGCCAGTAGTCCCGACAGGGGGCGCGGCCATCAGCCCCAGCATTTT.

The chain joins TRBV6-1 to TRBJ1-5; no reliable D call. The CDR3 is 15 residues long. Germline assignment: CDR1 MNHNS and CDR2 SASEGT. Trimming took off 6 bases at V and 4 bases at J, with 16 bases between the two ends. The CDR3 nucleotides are TGTGCCAGCAGCCCCGTGGGGTGGGGAAATCAGCCCCAGCATTTT. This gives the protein CASSPVGWGNQPQHF.

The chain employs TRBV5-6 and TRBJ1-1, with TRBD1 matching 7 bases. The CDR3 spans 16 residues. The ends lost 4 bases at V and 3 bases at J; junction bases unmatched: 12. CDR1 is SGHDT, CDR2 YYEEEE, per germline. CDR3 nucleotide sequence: TGTGCCAGCAGCCAGGGACAGAGACGTCTTTACACTGAAGCTTTCTTT. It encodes CASSQGQRRLYTEAFF.

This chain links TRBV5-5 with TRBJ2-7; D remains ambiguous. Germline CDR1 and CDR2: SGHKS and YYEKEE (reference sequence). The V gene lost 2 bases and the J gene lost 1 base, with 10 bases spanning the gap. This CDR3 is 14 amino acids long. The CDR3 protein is CASSFSTRSYEQYF. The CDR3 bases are TGTGCCAGCAGCTTCTCCACTCGGTCCTACGAGCAGTACTTC.

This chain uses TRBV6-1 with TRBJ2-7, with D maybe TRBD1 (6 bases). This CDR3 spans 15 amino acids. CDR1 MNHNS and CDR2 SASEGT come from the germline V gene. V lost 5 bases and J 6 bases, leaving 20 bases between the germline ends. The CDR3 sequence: CASSFEASLGGEQYF. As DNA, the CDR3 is TGTGCCAGCAGTTTTGAGGCTTCCCTAGGGGGCGAGCAGTACTTC.

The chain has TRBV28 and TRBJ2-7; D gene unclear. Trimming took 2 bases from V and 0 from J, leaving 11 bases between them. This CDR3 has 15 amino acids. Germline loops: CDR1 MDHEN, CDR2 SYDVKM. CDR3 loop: CASSLSRFDSYEQYF. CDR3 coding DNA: TGTGCCAGCAGTTTAAGTCGTTTCGACTCCTACGAGCAGTACTTC.

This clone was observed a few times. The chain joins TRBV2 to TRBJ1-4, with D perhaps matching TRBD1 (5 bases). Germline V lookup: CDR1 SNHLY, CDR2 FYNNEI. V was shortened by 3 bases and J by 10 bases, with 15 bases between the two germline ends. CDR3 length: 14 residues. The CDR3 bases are TGTGCCAGCAGTGATGTTCAGGGACCCGGAAAACTGTTTTTT. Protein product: CASSDVQGPGKLFF.

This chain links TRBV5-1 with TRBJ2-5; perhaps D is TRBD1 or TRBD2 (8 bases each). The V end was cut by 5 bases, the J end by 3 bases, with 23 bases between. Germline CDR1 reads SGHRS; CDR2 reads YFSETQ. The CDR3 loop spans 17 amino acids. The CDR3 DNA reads TGCGCCAGCAGTTCCAGGGGGCGGGAGGTTGGCAAAGAGACCCAGTACTTC. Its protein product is CASSSRGREVGKETQYF.